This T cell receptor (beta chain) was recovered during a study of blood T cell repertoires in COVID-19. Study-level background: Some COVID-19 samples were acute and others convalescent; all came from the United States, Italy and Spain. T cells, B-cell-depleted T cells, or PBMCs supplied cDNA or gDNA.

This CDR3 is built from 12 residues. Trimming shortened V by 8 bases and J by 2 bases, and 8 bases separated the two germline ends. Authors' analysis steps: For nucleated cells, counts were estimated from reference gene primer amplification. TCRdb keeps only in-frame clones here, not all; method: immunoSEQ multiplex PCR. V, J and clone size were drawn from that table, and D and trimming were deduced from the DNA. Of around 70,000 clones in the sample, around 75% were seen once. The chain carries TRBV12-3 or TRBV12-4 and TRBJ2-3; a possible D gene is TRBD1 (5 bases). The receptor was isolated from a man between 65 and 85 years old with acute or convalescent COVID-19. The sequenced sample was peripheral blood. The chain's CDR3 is CASGAATDTQYF. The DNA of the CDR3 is TGTGCCAGCGGGGCAGCCACAGATACGCAGTATTTT.